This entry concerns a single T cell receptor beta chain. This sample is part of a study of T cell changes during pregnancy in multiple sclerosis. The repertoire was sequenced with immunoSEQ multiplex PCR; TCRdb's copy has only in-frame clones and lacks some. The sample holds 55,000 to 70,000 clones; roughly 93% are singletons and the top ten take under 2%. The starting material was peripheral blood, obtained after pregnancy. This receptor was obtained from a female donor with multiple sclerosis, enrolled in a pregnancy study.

The CDR3 protein is CASSARAGSETQYF. In nucleotides, the CDR3 is TGCGCCAGCAGCGCTAGAGCGGGGTCCGAGACCCAGTACTTC. J is TRBJ2-5 and V is TRBV5-1; TRBD2 matches at 7 bases. Trimming at V came to 4 bases and at J to 5 bases, leaving 8 bases not matched to a gene. The CDR3 totals 14 residues. The germline V gene has CDR1 SGHRS and CDR2 YFSETQ.